Sequencing of this T cell receptor (beta chain) was carried out in a study of monozygotic twins with inflammatory bowel disease. There are 17 residues in the CDR3. The germline V gene has CDR1 MNHEY and CDR2 SVGAGI. With eight separate reactions per sample, the authors made cDNA. TCRdb reanalyzed the 5' RACE reads, giving one entry per CDR3 protein sequence and no DNA. In total, the table holds a few hundred thousand distinct CDR3 sequences. Sequencing was carried out using blood. The rearrangement joins TRBV6-5 to TRBJ2-7; the TCRdb call, TRBD1, lacks DNA for checking. This sequence was found in a human donor with ulcerative colitis or Crohn's disease, or a healthy co-twin of an affected twin (not recorded which). The CDR3 reads CASSSIRAGQGSYEQYF.